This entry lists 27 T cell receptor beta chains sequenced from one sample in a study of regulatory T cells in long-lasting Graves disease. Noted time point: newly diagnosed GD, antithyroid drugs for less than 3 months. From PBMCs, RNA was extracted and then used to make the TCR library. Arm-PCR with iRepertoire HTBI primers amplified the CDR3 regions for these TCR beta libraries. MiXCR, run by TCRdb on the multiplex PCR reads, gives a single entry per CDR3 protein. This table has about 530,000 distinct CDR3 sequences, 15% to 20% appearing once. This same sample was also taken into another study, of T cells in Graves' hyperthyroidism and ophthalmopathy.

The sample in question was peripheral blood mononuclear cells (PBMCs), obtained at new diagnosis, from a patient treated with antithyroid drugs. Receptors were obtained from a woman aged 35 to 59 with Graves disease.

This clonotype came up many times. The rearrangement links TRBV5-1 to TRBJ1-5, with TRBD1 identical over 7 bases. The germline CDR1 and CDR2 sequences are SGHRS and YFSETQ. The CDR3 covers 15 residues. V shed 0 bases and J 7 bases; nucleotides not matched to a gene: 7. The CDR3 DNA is TGCGCCAGCAGCTTGGAAGGGGGCGGAGGACAGCCCCAGCATTTT. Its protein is CASSLEGGGGQPQHF.

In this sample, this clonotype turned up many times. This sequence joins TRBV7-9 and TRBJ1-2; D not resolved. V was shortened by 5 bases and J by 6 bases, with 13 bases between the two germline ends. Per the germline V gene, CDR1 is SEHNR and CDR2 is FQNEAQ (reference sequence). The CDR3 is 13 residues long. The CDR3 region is CASSPAGPDGYTF. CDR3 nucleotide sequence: TGTGCCAGCAGCCCGGCCGGCCCGGATGGCTACACCTTC.

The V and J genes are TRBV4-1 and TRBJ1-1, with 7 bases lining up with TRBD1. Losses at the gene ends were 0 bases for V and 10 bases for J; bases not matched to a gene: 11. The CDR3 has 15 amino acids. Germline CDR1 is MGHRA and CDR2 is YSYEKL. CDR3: CASSQDQGKGTVAFF. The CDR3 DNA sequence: TGCGCCAGCAGCCAAGATCAGGGGAAAGGGACAGTAGCTTTCTTT.

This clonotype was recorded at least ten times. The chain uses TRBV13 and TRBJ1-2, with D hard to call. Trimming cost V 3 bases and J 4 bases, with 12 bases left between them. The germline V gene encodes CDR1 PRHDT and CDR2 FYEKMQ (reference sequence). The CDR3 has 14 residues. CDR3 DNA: TGTGCCAGCAGCTTCTTCGGAGGCGCCTATGGCTACACCTTC. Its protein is CASSFFGGAYGYTF.

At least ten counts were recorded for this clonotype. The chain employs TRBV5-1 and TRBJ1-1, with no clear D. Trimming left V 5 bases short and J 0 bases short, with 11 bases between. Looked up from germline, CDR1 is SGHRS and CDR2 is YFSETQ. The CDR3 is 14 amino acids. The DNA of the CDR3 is TGCGCCAGCAGTTTCGGGGAATTGAACACTGAAGCTTTCTTT. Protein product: CASSFGELNTEAFF. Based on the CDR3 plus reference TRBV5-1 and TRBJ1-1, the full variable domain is KAGVTQTPRYLIKTRGQQVTLSCSPISGHRSVSWYQQTPGQGLQFLFEYFSETQRNKGNFPGRFSGRQFSNSRSEMNVSTLELGDSALYLCASSFGELNTEAFFGQGTRLTVV.

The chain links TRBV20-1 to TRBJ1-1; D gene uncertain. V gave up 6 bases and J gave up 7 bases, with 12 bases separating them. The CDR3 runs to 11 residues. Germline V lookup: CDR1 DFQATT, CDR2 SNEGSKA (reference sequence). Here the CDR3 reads CSAPGLYEAFF. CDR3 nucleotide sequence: TGCAGTGCCCCTGGTCTGTATGAAGCTTTCTTT.

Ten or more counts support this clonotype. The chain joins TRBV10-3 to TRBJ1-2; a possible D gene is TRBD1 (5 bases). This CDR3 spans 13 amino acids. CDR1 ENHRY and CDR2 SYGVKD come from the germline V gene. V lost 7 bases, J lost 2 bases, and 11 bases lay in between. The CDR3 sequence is CAITDSPNYGYTF. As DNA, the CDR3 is TGTGCCATCACCGACAGTCCCAACTATGGCTACACCTTC.

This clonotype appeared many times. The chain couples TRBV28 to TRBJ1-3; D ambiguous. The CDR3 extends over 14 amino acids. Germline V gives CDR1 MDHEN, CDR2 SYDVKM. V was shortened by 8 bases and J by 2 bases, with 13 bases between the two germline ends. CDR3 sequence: CASGQPAPGNTIYF. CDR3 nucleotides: TGTGCCAGCGGCCAGCCGGCCCCTGGAAACACCATATATTTT.

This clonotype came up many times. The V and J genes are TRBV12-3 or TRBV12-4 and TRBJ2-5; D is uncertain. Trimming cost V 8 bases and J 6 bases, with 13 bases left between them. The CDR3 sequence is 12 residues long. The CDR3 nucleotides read TGTGCCAGCGGTCACCCGCGGCAGACCCAGTACTTC. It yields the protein CASGHPRQTQYF.

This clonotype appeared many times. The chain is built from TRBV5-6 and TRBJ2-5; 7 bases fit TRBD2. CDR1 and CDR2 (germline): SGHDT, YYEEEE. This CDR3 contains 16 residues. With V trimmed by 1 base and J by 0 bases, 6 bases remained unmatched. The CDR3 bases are TGTGCCAGCAGCTTGAGTAACGGGGGGTACCAAGAGACCCAGTACTTC. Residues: CASSLSNGGYQETQYF.

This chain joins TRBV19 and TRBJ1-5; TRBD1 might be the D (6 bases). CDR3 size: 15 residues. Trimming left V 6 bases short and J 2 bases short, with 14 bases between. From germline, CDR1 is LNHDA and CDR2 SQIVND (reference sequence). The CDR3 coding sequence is TGTGCCAGTAGCCGCACAGGGTATGGCAATCAGCCCCAGCATTTT. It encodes CASSRTGYGNQPQHF.

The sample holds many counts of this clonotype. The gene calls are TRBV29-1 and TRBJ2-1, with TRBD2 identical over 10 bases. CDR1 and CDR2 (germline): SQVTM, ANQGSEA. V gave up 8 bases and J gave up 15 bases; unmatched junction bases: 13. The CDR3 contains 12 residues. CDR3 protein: CSNSAGGLDVFF. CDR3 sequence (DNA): TGCAGCAATTCAGCGGGGGGGCTTGATGTGTTCTTC.

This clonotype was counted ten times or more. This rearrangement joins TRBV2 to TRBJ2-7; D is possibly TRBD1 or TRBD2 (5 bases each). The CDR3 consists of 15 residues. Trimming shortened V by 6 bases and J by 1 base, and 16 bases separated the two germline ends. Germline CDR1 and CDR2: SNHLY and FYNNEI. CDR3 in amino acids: CASSDSGTASYEQYF. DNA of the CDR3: TGTGCCAGCAGCGATTCCGGGACGGCTTCCTACGAGCAGTACTTC.

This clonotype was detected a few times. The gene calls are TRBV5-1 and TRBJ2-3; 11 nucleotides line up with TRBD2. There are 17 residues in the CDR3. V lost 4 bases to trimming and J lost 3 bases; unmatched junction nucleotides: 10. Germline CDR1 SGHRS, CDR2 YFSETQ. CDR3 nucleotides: TGCGCCAGCAGCCCCGGGACTAGCGGCGGTTTTACAGATACGCAGTATTTT. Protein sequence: CASSPGTSGGFTDTQYF.

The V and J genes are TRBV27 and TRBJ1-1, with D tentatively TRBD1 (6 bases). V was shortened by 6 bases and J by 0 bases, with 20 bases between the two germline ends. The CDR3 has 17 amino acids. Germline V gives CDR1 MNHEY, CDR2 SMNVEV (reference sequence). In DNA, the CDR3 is TGTGCCAGCAGGAGCCCAGGGGTTACCTTTATGAACACTGAAGCTTTCTTT. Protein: CASRSPGVTFMNTEAFF.

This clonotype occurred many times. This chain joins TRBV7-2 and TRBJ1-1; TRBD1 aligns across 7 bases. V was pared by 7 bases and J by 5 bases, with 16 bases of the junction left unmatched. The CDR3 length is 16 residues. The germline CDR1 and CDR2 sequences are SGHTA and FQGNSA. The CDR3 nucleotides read TGTGCCAGCACCAATCTAGGGGGACAGAGGTTTACTGAAGCTTTCTTT. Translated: CASTNLGGQRFTEAFF. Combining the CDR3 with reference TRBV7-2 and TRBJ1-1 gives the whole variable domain GAGVSQSPSNKVTEKGKDVELRCDPISGHTALYWYRQSLGQGLEFLIYFQGNSAPDKSGLPSDRFSAERTGGSVSTLTIQRTQQEDSAVYLCASTNLGGQRFTEAFFGQGTRLTVV.

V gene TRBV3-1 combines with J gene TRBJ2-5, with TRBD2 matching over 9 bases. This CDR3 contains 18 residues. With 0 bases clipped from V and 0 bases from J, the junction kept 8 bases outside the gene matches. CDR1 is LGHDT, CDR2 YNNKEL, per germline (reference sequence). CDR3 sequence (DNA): TGTGCCAGCAGCCAAGATTATCCTAGCGGGGTACACCAAGAGACCCAGTACTTC. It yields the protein CASSQDYPSGVHQETQYF.

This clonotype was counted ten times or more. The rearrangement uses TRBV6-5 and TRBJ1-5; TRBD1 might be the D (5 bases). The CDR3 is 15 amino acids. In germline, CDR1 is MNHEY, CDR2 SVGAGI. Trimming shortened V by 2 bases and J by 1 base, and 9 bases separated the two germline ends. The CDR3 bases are TGTGCCAGCAGTTACGACAGTCGGAGCAATCAGCCCCAGCATTTT. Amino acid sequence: CASSYDSRSNQPQHF.

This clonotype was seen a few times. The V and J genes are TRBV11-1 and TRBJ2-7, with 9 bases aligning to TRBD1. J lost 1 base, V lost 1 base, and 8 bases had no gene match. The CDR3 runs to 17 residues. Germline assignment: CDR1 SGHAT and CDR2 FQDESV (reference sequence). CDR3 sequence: CASSLVGTGLGSYEQYF. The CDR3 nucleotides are TGTGCCAGCAGCTTAGTTGGGACAGGGTTGGGGTCCTACGAGCAGTACTTC. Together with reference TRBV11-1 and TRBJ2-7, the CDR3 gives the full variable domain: EAEVAQSPRYKITEKSQAVAFWCDPISGHATLYWYRQILGQGPELLVQFQDESVVDDSQLPKDRFSAERLKGVDSTLKIQPAELGDSAMYLCASSLVGTGLGSYEQYFGPGTRLTVT.

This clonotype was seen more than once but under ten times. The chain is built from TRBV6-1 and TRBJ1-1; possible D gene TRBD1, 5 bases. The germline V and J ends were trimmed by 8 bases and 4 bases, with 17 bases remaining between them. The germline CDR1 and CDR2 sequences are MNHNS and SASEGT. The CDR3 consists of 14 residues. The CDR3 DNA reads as TGTGCCAGCCTGGGCCGGCGGGGGACCACTGAAGCTTTCTTT. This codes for CASLGRRGTTEAFF.

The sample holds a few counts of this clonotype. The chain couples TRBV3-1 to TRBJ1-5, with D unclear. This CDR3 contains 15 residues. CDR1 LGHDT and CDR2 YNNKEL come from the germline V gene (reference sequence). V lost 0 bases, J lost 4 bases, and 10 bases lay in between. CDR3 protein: CASSQDRGDNQPQHF. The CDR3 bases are TGTGCCAGCAGCCAAGATCGCGGGGATAATCAGCCCCAGCATTTT.

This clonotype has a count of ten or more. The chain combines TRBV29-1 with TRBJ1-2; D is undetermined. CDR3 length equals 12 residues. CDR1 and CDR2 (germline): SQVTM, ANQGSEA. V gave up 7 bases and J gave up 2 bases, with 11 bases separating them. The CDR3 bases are TGCAGCGCTCTTTCGGTAAACTATGGCTACACCTTC. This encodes CSALSVNYGYTF.

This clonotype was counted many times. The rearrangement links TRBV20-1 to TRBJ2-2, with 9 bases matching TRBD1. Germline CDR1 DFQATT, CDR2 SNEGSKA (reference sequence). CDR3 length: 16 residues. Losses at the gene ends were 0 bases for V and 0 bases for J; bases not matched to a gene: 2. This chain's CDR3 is CSARERTGANTGELFF. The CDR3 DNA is TGCAGTGCTAGAGAACGGACAGGGGCGAACACCGGGGAGCTGTTTTTT.

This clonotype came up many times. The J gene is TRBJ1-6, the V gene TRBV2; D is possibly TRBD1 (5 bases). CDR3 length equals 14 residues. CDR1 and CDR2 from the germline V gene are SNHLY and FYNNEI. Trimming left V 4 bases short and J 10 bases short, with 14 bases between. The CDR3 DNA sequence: TGTGCCAGCAGTGGCCCGGGACCCAAATCACCCCTCCACTTT. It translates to CASSGPGPKSPLHF.

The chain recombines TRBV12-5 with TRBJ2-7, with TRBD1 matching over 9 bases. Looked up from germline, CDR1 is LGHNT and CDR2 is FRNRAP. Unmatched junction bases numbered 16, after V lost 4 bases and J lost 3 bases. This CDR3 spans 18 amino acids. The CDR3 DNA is TGTGCTAGTGGTTCCATCGAAATTCCGGGACAGGGAAGCTACGAGCAGTACTTC. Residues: CASGSIEIPGQGSYEQYF.

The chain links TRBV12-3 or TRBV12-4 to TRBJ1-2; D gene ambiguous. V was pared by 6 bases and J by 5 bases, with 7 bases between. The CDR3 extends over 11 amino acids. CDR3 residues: CASRTAYGYTF. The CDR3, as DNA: TGTGCCAGCAGGACGGCGTATGGCTACACCTTC.

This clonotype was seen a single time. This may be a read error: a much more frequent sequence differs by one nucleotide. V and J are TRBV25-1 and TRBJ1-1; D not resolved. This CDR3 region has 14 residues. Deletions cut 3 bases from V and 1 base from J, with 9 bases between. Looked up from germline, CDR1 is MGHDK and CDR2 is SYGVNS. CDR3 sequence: CASSDDASNTEAFF. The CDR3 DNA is TGTGCCAGCAGTGATGACGCTTCGAACACTGAAGCTTTCTTT.